The sequence of this TCR beta chain was determined in a study of memory CD4+ T cells and cytomegalovirus serostatus. Generated by immunoSEQ multiplex PCR, the TCRdb table keeps only in-frame clones and is missing some. Of 40,000 to 60,000 clones listed, just under 80% are singletons. The sort gate was single viable CD3+CD4+CD8-CD45RO+ cells for memory CD4+ T cells. The sequence was obtained from an adult in good health and CMV-seronegative. Sequencing was done on a sample of memory CD4+ T cells from blood.

CDR3 DNA: TGTGCCAGCAGTCTCGCAGCGGGTGAAAAACTGTTTTTT. The encoded protein is CASSLAAGEKLFF. V is TRBV2 and J is TRBJ1-4; D remains unclear. Germline lookup yields CDR1 SNHLY and CDR2 FYNNEI. This CDR3 is 13 amino acids long. V lost 5 bases, J lost 7 bases, and 11 bases lay in between.